A single sample gave rise to the 13 T cell receptor beta chains below, sequenced in a study of T cell responses to AZD1222 COVID-19 vaccine. Here immunoSEQ multiplex PCR was the method, and the copy in TCRdb shows in-frame clones only, minus some. The sample gives tens of thousands of clones, 80% to 90% of which show up once; roughly 6.5% is in the top ten. Here the sequenced sample was peripheral blood, taken on day 0 of AZD1222 vaccination. The source of these receptors is an adult in good health.

V is TRBV18 and J is TRBJ2-3; D gene ambiguous. Trimming cost V 2 bases and J 6 bases, with 12 bases left between them. The germline gives CDR1 KGHSH, CDR2 LQKENI. The CDR3 loop spans 14 amino acids. CDR3 in amino acids: CASSPSLRVDTQYF. The CDR3 DNA sequence: TGTGCCAGCTCACCATCGCTAAGGGTGGATACGCAGTATTTT.

This clone was seen just once. This chain joins TRBV4-1 and TRBJ1-2; TRBD1 is a possible D gene (5 bases). The germline V and J ends were trimmed by 5 bases and 5 bases, with 12 bases remaining between them. The CDR3 runs 13 residues. Per the germline V gene, CDR1 is MGHRA and CDR2 is YSYEKL. In DNA form, the CDR3 reads TGCGCCAGCAGCGCCAGGGACTTTTATGGCTACACCTTC. Translated, it gives CASSARDFYGYTF.

The V gene is TRBV5-6, the J gene TRBJ1-4, with D possibly matching TRBD1 (5 bases). Looked up from germline, CDR1 is SGHDT and CDR2 is YYEEEE. Trimming removed 10 bases from V and 0 bases from J, with 22 bases in between. This CDR3 contains 17 residues. This CDR3 is CASTRLGERATNEKLFF. CDR3 in DNA: TGTGCCTCAACCAGGTTGGGGGAAAGGGCAACTAATGAAAAACTGTTTTTT.

CDR3 DNA sequence: TGCGCCAGCAGCTTGAATACAGGGTCCTACGAGCAGTACTTC. Translating gives CASSLNTGSYEQYF. The chain combines TRBV5-1 with TRBJ2-7; tentatively, D is TRBD1 (6 bases). The V gene lost 1 base and the J gene lost 1 base, with 9 bases spanning the gap. The germline V gene has CDR1 SGHRS and CDR2 YFSETQ. The CDR3 runs to 14 residues.

The rearrangement links TRBV27 to TRBJ2-1; 7 positions match TRBD1. The CDR3 loop spans 15 amino acids. Per germline, CDR1 MNHEY and CDR2 SMNVEV (reference sequence). The V and J ends lost 6 bases and 8 bases, in that order; junction bases with no gene match: 13. The CDR3 DNA is TGTGCCAGCAGCCCCAAAAGGGGGCGTAAACATGAGCAGTTCTTC. As protein: CASSPKRGRKHEQFF.

This clone was recorded a few times. This chain uses TRBV5-1 with TRBJ2-7; D call uncertain. CDR3 length: 15 residues. Trimming removed 3 bases at V and 6 bases at J, with 19 bases between. The V gene's germline CDR1 is SGHRS and CDR2 YFSETQ. Here the CDR3 DNA reads TGCGCCAGCAGCTCTTCCAATCCTGGCCGGGTCGAGCAGTACTTC. Residues: CASSSSNPGRVEQYF.

The chain carries TRBV18 and TRBJ2-5; no clear D. V lost 2 bases and J 1 base, leaving 5 bases between the germline ends. The germline V gene has CDR1 KGHSH and CDR2 LQKENI. This CDR3 comprises 13 residues. CDR3 sequence: CASSPNAQETQYF. CDR3 nucleotide sequence: TGTGCCAGCTCACCAAATGCCCAAGAGACCCAGTACTTC.

The chain recombines TRBV5-6 with TRBJ2-7; unclear D gene. The CDR3 is 11 amino acids. V dropped 3 bases and J dropped 6 bases, with 7 bases sitting between them. The germline gives CDR1 SGHDT, CDR2 YYEEEE. DNA of the CDR3: TGTGCCAGCAGCTATCTCTCCGAGCAGTACTTC. Residues: CASSYLSEQYF.

The genes are TRBV2 and TRBJ1-5; D ambiguous. The CDR3 is made up of 14 amino acids. Germline-derived CDR1 and CDR2 are SNHLY and FYNNEI. Trimming stripped 5 bases from V and 5 bases from J, with 13 bases between. CDR3 bases: TGTGCCAGCAGTTCCGTAGAGGTCGATCAGCCCCAGCATTTT. Amino acid sequence: CASSSVEVDQPQHF.

This rearrangement joins TRBV6-5 to TRBJ1-1; D ambiguous. There are 12 residues in the CDR3. CDR1 is MNHEY and CDR2 is SVGAGI in the germline V gene. The V and J ends lost 4 bases and 5 bases respectively, with 8 bases between them. The chain's CDR3 is CASSFTRTEAFF. CDR3 coding DNA: TGTGCCAGCAGTTTTACTAGAACTGAAGCTTTCTTT.

This chain connects TRBV5-1 to TRBJ1-1; the D gene is possibly TRBD1 (5 bases). Trimming removed 0 bases from V and 1 base from J, with 13 bases in between. Germline CDR1 SGHRS, CDR2 YFSETQ. The CDR3 consists of 16 residues. CDR3 nucleotide sequence: TGCGCCAGCAGCTTGGGGGACCCTCGCCGGAACACTGAAGCTTTCTTT. Translating gives CASSLGDPRRNTEAFF.

The V and J genes are TRBV27 and TRBJ1-6; no definite D call. Germline V CDR1 and CDR2: MNHEY, SMNVEV (reference sequence). V lost 5 bases to trimming and J lost 10 bases, with 12 bases between them. The CDR3 runs 13 residues. In DNA, the CDR3 is TGTGCCAGCAGTGGAGGAAGTGGCTCACCCCTCCACTTT. Translated, it gives CASSGGSGSPLHF.

The V and J genes are TRBV9 and TRBJ2-3; TRBD2 aligns across 8 bases. CDR1 is SGDLS, CDR2 YYNGEE, per germline. This CDR3 is built from 16 residues. The J segment lost 4 bases and the V segment lost 1 base, leaving 8 bases of the junction unmatched. CDR3 amino acids: CASSVFGREMSDTQYF. Here the CDR3 DNA reads TGTGCCAGCAGCGTATTCGGGAGGGAGATGTCAGATACGCAGTATTTT.